This T cell receptor (beta chain) was documented in a study of cytomegalovirus exposure and HLA in healthy donors. The study's findings and limits: Immune exposure data for these donors was limited to CMV serostatus. One variant, a missense change in DCLRE1C, was linked in a later analysis to TCR beta V- and J-gene trimming.

Of note for this clone: Its antigen is unidentified. The sample has other DNA sequences that encode this CDR3 too.

All the people who gave samples were healthy bone marrow donors. Germline assignment: CDR1 LNHDA and CDR2 SQIVND (reference sequence). V was pared by 6 bases and J by 0 bases, with 16 bases of the junction left unmatched. The length of the CDR3 is 18 residues. In the PCR, 60 Vbeta and 13 Jbeta primers were used. TCRdb's table, derived via immunoSEQ multiplex PCR, lists solely in-frame clones and lacks some. The top ten hold approximately 2.2% of the sample, which has 80,000 to 95,000 clones, 64% seen once. The sequence was obtained from a human donor in good health. The specimen sequenced was PBMCs. The chain uses TRBV19 and TRBJ1-1, with 7 bases that match TRBD1. The CDR3 nucleotides are TGTGCCAGTAGACCCGGGACAGAGGAAGGGTACATGAACACTGAAGCTTTCTTT. Translating it yields CASRPGTEEGYMNTEAFF.